The 5 T cell receptor beta chains in this list originate from one sample, sequenced in a study of blood T cells in healthy people across ages. A J-beta primer mix and a sample-barcoded 5' primer were used in a second PCR of roughly 7 to 12 cycles. TCRdb analysed the 5' RACE reads with MiXCR anew, one entry per CDR3 protein. The sample carries fewer than 1,200,000 distinct CDR3 sequences, 20% to 25% recorded once. This sample also belongs to another study, concerning T cells of mothers and their children.

The sequenced material came from blood. The receptors here all came from a girl aged 2-10 years in good health.

The table lists this clonotype with a count of one. The CDR3 reads CATSREGLGTGELFF. The CDR3 nucleotides read TGTGCCACCAGCAGAGAGGGTCTTGGTACCGGGGAGCTGTTTTTT. The chain is built from TRBV15 and TRBJ2-2, with D unresolved. Germline V gene lookup returns CDR1 LNHNV and CDR2 YYDKDF (reference sequence). The length of the CDR3 is 15 residues. V was pared by 0 bases and J by 5 bases, with 10 bases between. The full variable domain, completed using reference TRBV15 and TRBJ2-2, is DAMVIQNPRYQVTQFGKPVTLSCSQTLNHNVMYWYQQKSSQAPKLLFHYYDKDFNNEADTPDNFQSRRPNTSFCFLDIRSPGLGDTAMYLCATSREGLGTGELFFGEGSRLTVL.

This clonotype turned up a few times. The chain combines TRBV15 with TRBJ2-1, with D possibly matching TRBD2 (5 bases). Germline CDR1 and CDR2: LNHNV and YYDKDF (reference sequence). This CDR3 region has 16 residues. V was clipped by 7 bases and J by 2 bases, with 18 bases between them. CDR3: CATKGVGSSAYNEQFF. CDR3 in DNA: TGTGCCACCAAGGGAGTTGGAAGCTCTGCCTACAATGAGCAGTTCTTC.

The CDR3 loop reads CASTLIGTSEIYNEQFF. The CDR3 DNA sequence: TGCGCCAGCACCCTGATTGGGACTAGCGAAATCTACAATGAGCAGTTCTTC. The V call is TRBV5-1, the J call TRBJ2-1; 10 bases align to TRBD2. Trimming took 6 bases from V and 3 from J; bases not matched to a gene: 12. Looked up from germline, CDR1 is SGHRS and CDR2 is YFSETQ. The CDR3 loop spans 17 amino acids.

This clonotype has more than one count but fewer than ten. The CDR3: CAISESLVQETQYF. Here the CDR3 DNA reads TGTGCCATCAGTGAGTCTCTGGTCCAAGAGACCCAGTACTTC. The chain joins TRBV10-3 to TRBJ2-5; unclear D gene. The V end lost 0 bases, the J end lost 1 base, and 6 bases lay between the germline ends. In germline, CDR1 is ENHRY, CDR2 SYGVKD. This CDR3 has 14 amino acids.

The chain has TRBV28 and TRBJ2-3; 8 bases map to TRBD2. The length of the CDR3 is 15 residues. Germline V gives CDR1 MDHEN, CDR2 SYDVKM. J lost 1 base, V lost 1 base, and 1 base had no gene match. The CDR3 coding sequence is TGTGCCAGCAGTTTATTGCGGGAGGGCACAGATACGCAGTATTTT. Its protein product is CASSLLREGTDTQYF.